This is a list of T cell receptor beta chains from one sample in a study of shared clonotypes between healthy human individuals. The data were produced by immunoSEQ multiplex PCR, yet TCRdb's version contains in-frame clones alone and is incomplete. The sample lists approximately 1.4 million clones, around 98% occurring once. The sample was naive CD4+ T cells sorted from blood. The receptors come from a man aged 25-45 years in good health. Each CDR3 is given without its conserved first and last residue.

v_call	j_call	cdr3_aa
TRBV5-8	TRBJ1-3	ASSRDKILDTIY
TRBV28	TRBJ1-2	ASRRNRALNYGYT
TRBV27	TRBJ2-7	ASKNRGLAHYEQY
TRBV5-4	TRBJ1-4	ASSATGATNEKLF
TRBV4-3	TRBJ2-7	ASSQEDRPYYEQY
TRBV5-3	TRBJ2-5	ATQGPKLTQY
TRBV29-1	TRBJ1-1	SVVVRGKDTEAF
TRBV5-1	TRBJ2-2	ASSLGGTSGSVGELF
TRBV2	TRBJ1-5	ASSDQGAQPQH
TRBV28	TRBJ2-5	ASSLYRQETQY
TRBV7-6	TRBJ2-2	ASSFLAGGPGTGELF
TRBV28	TRBJ2-7	ASSLFAGGPNEQY
TRBV7-9	TRBJ2-7	ASSSIARHSYEQY
TRBV19	TRBJ2-7	ASSRTAGAYEQY
TRBV5-8	TRBJ1-4	ASSLGEGSVGEKLF
TRBV21-1	TRBJ1-1	ASSKVNGNTEAF
TRBV7-2	TRBJ2-3	ASNHPTSGRGGLTDTQY
TRBV29-1	TRBJ2-3	SPTPPGQRVTDTQY
TRBV19	TRBJ1-1	ASSPRSGRGEAF
TRBV28	TRBJ2-3	ASSLPSTTDTQY
TRBV28	TRBJ2-7	ASSTHPGLSVWEQY
TRBV18	TRBJ2-7	ASSPRAGPYEQY
TRBV5-4	TRBJ2-7	ASSLLEIEQY
TRBV14	TRBJ2-3	ASSQYLAGTDTQY
TRBV19	TRBJ2-1	ASRNPMEGWAEQF
TRBV9	TRBJ1-1	ASSVVGGGTEAF
TRBV29-1	TRBJ1-4	SVARGPNEKLF
TRBV5-1	TRBJ1-5	ASSTGTGGSSNQPQH
TRBV11-2	TRBJ2-5	ASSLVATWETQY